This TCR beta chain was recorded in a study of cytomegalovirus exposure and HLA in healthy donors. Trimming cost V 2 bases and J 1 base, with 9 bases left between them. This CDR3 has 15 amino acids. Germline-derived CDR1 and CDR2 are MGHRA and YSYEKL. PCR used 60 Vbeta primers and 13 Jbeta primers. The protocol was immunoSEQ multiplex PCR, while the TCRdb copy is restricted to in-frame clones and leaves out a portion. The data hold some 160,000 clones, with around four fifths observed a single time. Study-level points and caveats: Within an earlier analysis, most TCR beta V segments proved productive either about 90% or about 30% of the time. Analysis was carried out at a later point, and it linked a missense DCLRE1C variant to TCR beta V- and J-gene trimming.

As regards this clone: Its antigen is unknown.

The receptor's source is a man between 18 and 29 years old in good health and CMV-seronegative. Sequencing was performed on PBMCs. This chain links TRBV4-1 with TRBJ2-1, with D hard to call. The CDR3 is CASSQNQASYNEQFF. The DNA for the CDR3 is TGCGCCAGCAGCCAAAATCAGGCGTCCTACAATGAGCAGTTCTTC.